The T cell receptor beta chain under discussion was sequenced for a study of blood T cell repertoires in COVID-19 (TCRdb year 2020). Describing the broader study: The collaborator samples originated in the United States, Italy and Spain and spanned the acute and convalescent phases of COVID-19. The prospective study material was composed of cDNA or gDNA derived from T cells, B-cell-depleted T cells, or PBMCs. Subjects who had been exposed to COVID-19, were actively infected with it, or had recovered from it provided the deeply sampled blood TCRbeta repertoires that made up the dataset. A freely available public database, intended as a resource for researchers studying the immune response to SARS-CoV-2, is where the repertoires were released. The samples were drawn from two sources: the first 160 participants of the ongoing ImmuneRACE study, and over 1,000 subjects contributed by 6 global collaborators. Nearly every sample came with metadata listing a de-identified subject ID, COVID-19 status, age in years and sex. Where HLA class I and class II types were available, the types were taken from metadata supplied by the sample provider, not from assay-based typing.

One collaborating source in Seattle enrolled patients during active infection and followed them longitudinally through the course of disease. Each collaborating institution followed its own protocols to collect whole blood in K2EDTA tubes. Collaborator samples were shipped for TCRbeta analysis as frozen whole blood, isolated PBMCs, or DNA extracted from either sample type. The immunoSEQ Assay, a bias-controlled multiplex PCR, was used to amplify TCRbeta CDR3 regions from genomic DNA. As for how the authors treated the data: The number of nucleated cells in each sample was estimated by amplification of reference gene primers within the assay. Sequence reads were collapsed and filtered to measure the absolute abundance of every unique TCRbeta CDR3 rearrangement. For each sample, productive Simpson clonality was calculated as the square root of Simpson's diversity index over productive rearrangements. TCRdb's version of the immuneACCESS table is confined to in-frame rearrangements and falls short of the full clone set. An unresolved V gene accounts for under half of the shortfall where checked; the remainder is of unknown origin. From that table come the V and J calls and clone size; the DNA was used to work out D and trimming. The sample table shows 300,000 or so clones, and 80% to 95% are seen once. The ten largest clones capture around 2.2% of the sample.

From the cysteine through the phenylalanine, the CDR3 covers 13 amino acids. The only DNA kept is the CDR3, 39 bases in frame from the first base. CDR1 and CDR2, looked up from the germline V gene, are MNHEY and SVGAGI. V was cut back by 6 bases and J by 9 bases, leaving a gap of 15 bases between them. Findings and caveats that apply to the study as a whole: The amount of clinical and demographic metadata varied by source and participant and was provided uncurated.

For this clone: This clone's antigen is unknown. No base quality values were provided; no much bigger clone lies one nucleotide off.

Input material: peripheral blood. The TCR originated in a woman between 25 and 40 years old with COVID-19, enrolled during active disease. The chain is assembled from TRBV6-5 and TRBJ2-1; no D gene can be assigned with confidence. The DNA sequence is given as TGTGCCAGCAGCCCACTTCTTAGCCCTGAGCAGTTCTTC. Its amino acids are CASSPLLSPEQFF.